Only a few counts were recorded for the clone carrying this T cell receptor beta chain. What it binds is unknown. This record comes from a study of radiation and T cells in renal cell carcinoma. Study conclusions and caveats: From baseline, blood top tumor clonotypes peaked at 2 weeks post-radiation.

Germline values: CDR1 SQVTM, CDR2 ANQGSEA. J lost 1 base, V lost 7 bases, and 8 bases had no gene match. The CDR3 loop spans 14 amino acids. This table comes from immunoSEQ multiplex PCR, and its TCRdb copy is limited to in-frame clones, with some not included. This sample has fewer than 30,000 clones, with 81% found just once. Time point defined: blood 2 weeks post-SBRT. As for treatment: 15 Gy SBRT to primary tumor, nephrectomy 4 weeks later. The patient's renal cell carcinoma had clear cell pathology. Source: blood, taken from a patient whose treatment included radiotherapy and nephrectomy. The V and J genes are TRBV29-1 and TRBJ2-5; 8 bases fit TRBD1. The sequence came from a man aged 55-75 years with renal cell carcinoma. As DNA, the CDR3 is TGCAGCGCAGGGGGCGGGCACATCCAAGAGACCCAGTACTTC. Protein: CSAGGGHIQETQYF.